The following is a TCR beta chain sequence with its context. The antigen is undetermined. These data are taken from a study of cytomegalovirus exposure and HLA in healthy donors. Points from the study as a whole: Evidence from a later analysis indicated that most CMV-associated TCR beta chains looked HLA-restricted.

Researchers ran the PCR with 60 Vbeta and 13 Jbeta primers. Generated by immunoSEQ multiplex PCR, the TCRdb table keeps only in-frame clones and is missing some. The data contain roughly 100,000 clones, about 71% of them singletons. This CDR3 has 14 residues. CDR1 is SEHNR, CDR2 FQNEAQ, per germline (reference sequence). The V and J ends lost 4 bases and 4 bases respectively, with 10 bases between them. This TCR came from a woman aged 45 to 65 in good health and CMV-seronegative. Sample: PBMCs. The V gene is TRBV7-9, the J gene TRBJ2-2; D is perhaps TRBD1 (5 bases). The CDR3 reads CASSSQGSTGELFF. For the CDR3, the DNA is TGTGCCAGCAGCTCGCAGGGTTCCACCGGGGAGCTGTTTTTT.